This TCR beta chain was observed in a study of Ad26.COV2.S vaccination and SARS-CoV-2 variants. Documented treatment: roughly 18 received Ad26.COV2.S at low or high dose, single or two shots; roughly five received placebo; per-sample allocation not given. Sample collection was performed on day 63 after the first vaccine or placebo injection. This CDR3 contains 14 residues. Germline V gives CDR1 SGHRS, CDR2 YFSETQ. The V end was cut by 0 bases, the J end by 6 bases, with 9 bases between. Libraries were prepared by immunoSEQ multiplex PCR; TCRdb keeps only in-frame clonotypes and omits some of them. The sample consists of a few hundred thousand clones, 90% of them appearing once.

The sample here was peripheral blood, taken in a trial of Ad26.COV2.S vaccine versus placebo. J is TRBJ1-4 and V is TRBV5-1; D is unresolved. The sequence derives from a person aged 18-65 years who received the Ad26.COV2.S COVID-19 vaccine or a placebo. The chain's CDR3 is CASSLDTVYEKLFF. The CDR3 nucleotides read TGCGCCAGCAGCTTGGACACCGTCTATGAAAAACTGTTTTTT.